Listed below are T cell receptor beta chains from one sample, sequenced in a study of CD8 T cells in ankylosing spondylitis. TCRdb called the 5' RACE reads again in MiXCR, with one record for every CDR3 protein. Of 250,000 to 350,000 distinct CDR3 sequences listed, approximately 8% were seen once; the top ten hold 13% to 15%. What was sequenced was blood, either unsorted or a sorted T cell fraction (not recorded which). These TCRs come from a male donor with ankylosing spondylitis. The CDR3 runs from the conserved cysteine through the conserved F or W. The D gene is left open where the match is weak. Clone sizes are given selectively: once, few, many, or a class where the clone is expanded.

>.|TRBV20-1|.|TRBJ2-3
CSARRADTQYF
TGCAGTGCCCGTCGGGCAGATACGCAGTATTTT
>.|TRBV25-1|few|TRBJ1-4
CASLPAGTNEKLFF
TGTGCCAGCCTTCCGGCAGGGACTAATGAAAAACTGTTTTTT
>.|TRBV18|.|TRBJ1-1
CASSRADVWANTEAFF
TGTGCCAGCTCACGCGCCGACGTCTGGGCGAACACTGAAGCTTTCTTT
>TRBD2|TRBV6-1|.|TRBJ2-1
CASRWTSGGNEQFF
TGTGCCAGCAGGTGGACTAGCGGGGGCAATGAGCAGTTCTTC
>.|TRBV20-1|many|TRBJ2-1
CSARDLKNSYNEQFF
TGCAGTGCTAGAGATCTAAAGAACTCCTACAATGAGCAGTTCTTC
>TRBD1|TRBV5-1|.|TRBJ2-7
CASSQRQGDYEQYF
TGCGCCAGCAGCCAAAGACAGGGAGACTACGAGCAGTACTTC
>.|TRBV10-3|many|TRBJ2-3
CAISESKGPDTQYF
TGTGCCATCAGTGAGTCGAAGGGGCCAGATACGCAGTATTTT
>.|TRBV29-1|many|TRBJ1-2
CSADTAYGYTF
TGCAGCGCGGACACGGCCTATGGCTACACCTTC
>.|TRBV7-7|many|TRBJ2-1
CASSPSNYQLLNEQFF
TGTGCTAGCAGCCCCTCCAACTACCAGCTTCTTAATGAGCAGTTCTTC
>.|TRBV5-6|many|TRBJ2-1
CASSPTGPEQFF
TGTGCCAGCAGTCCCACGGGCCCTGAGCAGTTCTTC
>TRBD1|TRBV10-1|.|TRBJ2-7
CASNGRDRENEQYF
TGCGCCAGCAACGGCCGGGACAGGGAGAACGAGCAGTACTTC
>.|TRBV2|few|TRBJ1-5
CASKGRTSNQPQHF
TGTGCCAGCAAGGGGAGAACGAGCAATCAGCCCCAGCATTTT
>.|TRBV9|.|TRBJ1-4
CASSQGSFNEKLFF
TGTGCCAGCAGCCAGGGGTCCTTCAATGAAAAACTGTTTTTT
>TRBD2|TRBV28|.|TRBJ2-1
CASTLFGTSVYNEQFF
TGTGCCAGCACCCTTTTCGGGACTAGCGTTTACAATGAGCAGTTCTTC
>.|TRBV29-1|few|TRBJ2-7
CSVGGTSDEQYF
TGCAGCGTGGGCGGGACATCTGACGAGCAGTACTTC
>.|TRBV20-1|few|TRBJ2-1
CSAHVLDEQFF
TGCAGTGCTCACGTCTTGGATGAGCAGTTCTTC
>TRBD2|TRBV29-1|.|TRBJ2-3
CSVVVAGGLRDTQYF
TGCAGCGTTGTGGTGGCGGGAGGGCTCAGAGATACGCAGTATTTT
>TRBD1|TRBV7-9|few|TRBJ1-2
CASSLSLVRTGTYGYTF
TGTGCCAGCAGCTTAAGTTTGGTCAGGACAGGGACCTATGGCTACACCTTC
>TRBD2|TRBV9|.|TRBJ2-1
CASSVASSGSYNEQFF
TGTGCCAGCAGCGTAGCGTCTAGCGGATCCTACAATGAGCAGTTCTTC